Reported below is one TCR beta chain. No antigen is known for it. The PCR used 60 Vbeta and 13 Jbeta primers. Only in-frame clones appear in the TCRdb table, and some are missing; sequencing was by immunoSEQ multiplex PCR. Of about 170,000 clones in the sample, about 69% were seen once. The sample comes from a study of cytomegalovirus exposure and HLA in healthy donors. Whole-study findings and limits: Analyzed later, most CMV-associated TCR beta chains appeared HLA-restricted. It emerged from a later analysis that several of the most significant clusters appeared to be linked to common viral pathogens. A later analysis linked a missense DCLRE1C variant to TCR beta V- and J-gene trimming. Apart from CMV serostatus, no immune exposure information was available.

V was cut by 3 bases and J by 7 bases, with 12 bases left in between. The CDR3 totals 13 residues. Germline CDR1 reads SGHDT; CDR2 reads YYEEEE. This clonotype was sampled from a human donor in good health. Sequenced material: PBMCs. The chain links TRBV5-6 to TRBJ2-3, with a possible D match to TRBD2 (5 bases). The CDR3 DNA sequence: TGTGCCAGCAGCTGGGCCGGGATTAATACGCAGTATTTT. Protein: CASSWAGINTQYF. The variable domain in full, with the rest retrieved from reference TRBV5-6 and TRBJ2-3, is DAGVTQSPTHLIKTRGQQVTLRCSPKSGHDTVSWYQQALGQGPQFIFQYYEEEERQRGNFPDRFSGHQFPNYSSELNVNALLLGDSALYLCASSWAGINTQYFGPGTRLTVL.